This T cell receptor beta chain derives from a study of T cell changes during pregnancy in multiple sclerosis. Here immunoSEQ multiplex PCR was the method, and the copy in TCRdb shows in-frame clones only, minus some. The data hold 70,000 to 100,000 clones, with approximately 92% observed a single time. Germline CDR1 and CDR2: SGHVS and FQNEAQ. The CDR3 spans 16 residues. J was trimmed by 5 bases and V by 5 bases; bases with no gene match: 10. This TCR was sampled from a female donor with multiple sclerosis, enrolled in a pregnancy study. The sequencing used peripheral blood, collected in the first trimester of pregnancy. The chain links TRBV7-8 to TRBJ2-1; 9 bases align to TRBD2. CDR3 sequence reads: CASSPQAGGSNNEQFF. The CDR3 DNA is TGTGCCAGCAGCCCCCAAGCGGGGGGATCCAACAATGAGCAGTTCTTC. The whole variable domain, filled in from reference TRBV7-8 and TRBJ2-1, reads GAGVSQSPRYKVAKRGQDVALRCDPISGHVSLFWYQQALGQGPEFLTYFQNEAQLDKSGLPSDRFFAERPEGSVSTLKIQRTQQEDSAVYLCASSPQAGGSNNEQFFGPGTRLTVL.